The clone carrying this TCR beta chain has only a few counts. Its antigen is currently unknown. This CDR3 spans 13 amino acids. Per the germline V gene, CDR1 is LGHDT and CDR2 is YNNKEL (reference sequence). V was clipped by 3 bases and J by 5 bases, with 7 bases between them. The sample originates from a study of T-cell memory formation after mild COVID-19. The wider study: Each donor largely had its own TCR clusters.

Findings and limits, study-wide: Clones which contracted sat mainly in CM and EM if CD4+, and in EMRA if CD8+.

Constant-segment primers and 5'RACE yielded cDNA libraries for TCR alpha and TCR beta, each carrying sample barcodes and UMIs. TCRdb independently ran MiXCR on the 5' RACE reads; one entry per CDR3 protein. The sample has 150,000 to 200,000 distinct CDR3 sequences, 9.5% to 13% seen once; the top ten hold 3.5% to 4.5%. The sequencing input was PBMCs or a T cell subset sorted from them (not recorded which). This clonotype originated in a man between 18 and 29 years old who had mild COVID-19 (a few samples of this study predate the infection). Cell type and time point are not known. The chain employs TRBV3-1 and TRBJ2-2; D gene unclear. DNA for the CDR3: TGTGCCAGCAGCCATTCCGGGACCGGGGAGCTGTTTTTT. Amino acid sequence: CASSHSGTGELFF.